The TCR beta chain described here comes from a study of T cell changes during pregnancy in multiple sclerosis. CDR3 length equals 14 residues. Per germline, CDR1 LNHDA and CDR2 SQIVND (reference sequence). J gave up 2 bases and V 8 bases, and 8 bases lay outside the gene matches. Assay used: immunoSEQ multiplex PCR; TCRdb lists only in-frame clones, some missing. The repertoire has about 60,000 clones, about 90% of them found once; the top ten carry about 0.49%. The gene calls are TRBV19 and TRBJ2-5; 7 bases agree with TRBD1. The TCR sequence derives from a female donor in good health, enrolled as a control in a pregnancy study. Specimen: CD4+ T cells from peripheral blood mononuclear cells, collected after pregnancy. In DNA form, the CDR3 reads TGTGCCAGTGCCGCGGACAGGATACAAGAGACCCAGTACTTC. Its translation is CASAADRIQETQYF.